The present entry profiles one T cell receptor beta chain with its context. Study processing details: It was from reference gene primer amplification that nucleated cell counts were estimated. TCRdb keeps only in-frame clones here, not all; method: immunoSEQ multiplex PCR. V, J and clone size reflect that table, while D and trimming were determined from the DNA. The sample records under 85,000 clones, 86% being singletons. Enrolled during active infection, Seattle patients were then followed longitudinally. The data belong to a study of blood T cell repertoires in COVID-19. Study details: The United States, Italy and Spain were the sources of the acute and convalescent COVID-19 samples.

This CDR3 is 15 amino acids long. J lost 5 bases, V lost 0 bases, and 2 bases had no gene match. In germline, CDR1 is SGHRS, CDR2 YFSETQ. This sequence originates from a man aged 40-49 years with COVID-19, enrolled during active disease. The V and J genes are TRBV5-1 and TRBJ1-6; 7 bases align to TRBD1. The sample comprised peripheral blood. The CDR3: CASSLGGQNNSPLHF. Here the CDR3 DNA reads TGCGCCAGCAGCTTGGGGGGACAGAATAATTCACCCCTCCACTTT.